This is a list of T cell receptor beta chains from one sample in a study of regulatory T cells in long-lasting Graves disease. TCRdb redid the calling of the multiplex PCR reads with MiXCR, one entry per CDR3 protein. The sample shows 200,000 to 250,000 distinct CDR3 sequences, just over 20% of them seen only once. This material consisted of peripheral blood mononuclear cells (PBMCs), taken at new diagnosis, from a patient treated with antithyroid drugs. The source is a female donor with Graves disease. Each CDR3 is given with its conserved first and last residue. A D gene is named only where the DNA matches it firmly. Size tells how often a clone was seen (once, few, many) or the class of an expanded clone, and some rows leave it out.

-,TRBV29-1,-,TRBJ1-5,CSVKDGDQPQHF,TGCAGCGTCAAAGATGGGGATCAGCCCCAGCATTTT
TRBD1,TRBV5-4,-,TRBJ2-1,CASSLANRGNEQFF,TGTGCCAGCAGCTTGGCCAACAGGGGTAATGAGCAGTTCTTC
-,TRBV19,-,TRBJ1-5,CASSFRDDQLQHF,TGTGCCAGTAGTTTCCGGGACGATCAGCTCCAGCATTTT
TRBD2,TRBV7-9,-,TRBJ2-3,CASSPWRGGAGLDTQYF,TGTGCCAGCAGCCCCTGGCGCGGGGGGGCCGGACTGGATACGCAGTATTTT
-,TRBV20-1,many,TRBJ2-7,CSAATETYEQYF,TGCAGTGCGGCGACAGAGACCTACGAGCAGTACTTC
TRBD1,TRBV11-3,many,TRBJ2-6,CASSPGQFSGANVLTF,TGTGCCAGCAGTCCGGGACAGTTCTCTGGGGCCAACGTCCTGACTTTC
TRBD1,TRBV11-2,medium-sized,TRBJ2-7,CASSLTGQGFNEQYF,TGTGCCAGCAGCCTAACTGGACAGGGCTTCAACGAGCAGTACTTC
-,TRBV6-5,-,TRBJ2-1,CASSLGVGRSSYNEQFF,TGTGCCAGCAGTTTAGGGGTAGGACGCAGCTCCTACAATGAGCAGTTCTTC
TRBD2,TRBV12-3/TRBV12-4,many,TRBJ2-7,CASRQGLAGYNEQYF,TGTGCCAGCAGGCAGGGACTAGCGGGTTACAATGAGCAGTACTTC
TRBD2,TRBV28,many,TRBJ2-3,CASSLLAGSTDTQYF,TGTGCCAGCAGTCTACTAGCGGGTAGCACAGATACGCAGTATTTT
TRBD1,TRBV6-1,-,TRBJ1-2,CASSDPRTGTTLF,TGTGCCAGCAGTGATCCCCGGACAGGAACAACTCTCTTC
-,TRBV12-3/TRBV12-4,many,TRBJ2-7,CASSSWASRSYEQYF,TGTGCCAGCAGTTCATGGGCCAGTAGGTCCTACGAGCAGTACTTC
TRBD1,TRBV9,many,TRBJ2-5,CASSVGGQGTETQYF,TGTGCCAGCAGCGTTGGGGGACAGGGGACAGAGACCCAGTACTTC
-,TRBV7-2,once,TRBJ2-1,CASSGRQGWGDNEQFF,TGTGCCAGCAGCGGCCGACAGGGATGGGGGGATAATGAGCAGTTCTTC
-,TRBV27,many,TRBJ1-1,CASTDSSSAEAFF,TGTGCCAGCACCGACTCCTCTAGTGCTGAAGCTTTCTTT
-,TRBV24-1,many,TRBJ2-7,CATSAQDDYEQYF,TGTGCCACCAGTGCGCAGGACGACTACGAGCAGTACTTC
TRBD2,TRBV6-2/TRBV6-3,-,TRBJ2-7,CASSYGTRGRSGQYF,TGTGCCAGCAGTTACGGGACTAGAGGGCGATCCGGGCAGTACTTC
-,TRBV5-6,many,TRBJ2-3,CASSLEGPFSFTDTQYF,TGTGCCAGCAGCTTGGAAGGTCCCTTCTCCTTCACAGATACGCAGTATTTT
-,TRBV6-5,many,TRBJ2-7,CACSYPGDNTYEQYF,TGTGCCTGCAGTTATCCCGGGGACAATACCTACGAGCAGTACTTC
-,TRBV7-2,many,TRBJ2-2,CASSPARRNTGELFF,TGTGCCAGCAGCCCCGCGCGGAGGAACACCGGGGAGCTGTTTTTT
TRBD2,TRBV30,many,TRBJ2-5,CAWSPGGSRETQYF,TGTGCCTGGAGTCCGGGAGGTTCCAGAGAGACCCAGTACTTC
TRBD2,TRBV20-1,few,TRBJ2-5,CSARDSRLAGWGETQYF,TGCAGTGCTAGAGATTCCCGACTAGCGGGTTGGGGAGAGACCCAGTACTTC
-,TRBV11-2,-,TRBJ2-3,CASSEGRPSTDTQYF,TGTGCCAGCAGTGAGGGACGCCCTAGCACAGATACGCAGTATTTT
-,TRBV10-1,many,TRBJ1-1,CASSERGNTEAFF,TGCGCCAGCAGTGAGAGAGGGAACACTGAAGCTTTCTTT
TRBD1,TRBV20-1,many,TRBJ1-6,CSARDQGAGMNSPLHF,TGCAGTGCTAGAGATCAGGGGGCGGGTATGAATTCACCCCTCCACTTT
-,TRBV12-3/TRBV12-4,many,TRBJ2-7,CASSPSPWEQYF,TGTGCCAGCAGTCCCTCTCCTTGGGAGCAGTACTTC
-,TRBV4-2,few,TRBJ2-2,CASSKDNSLTGELFF,TGTGCCAGCAGCAAGGACAACTCGCTGACCGGGGAGCTGTTTTTT
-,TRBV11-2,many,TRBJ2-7,CASSLQAFSYEQYF,TGTGCCAGCAGCCTCCAGGCGTTTTCCTACGAGCAGTACTTC
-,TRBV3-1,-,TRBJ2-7,CASSYSGQNYEQYF,TGTGCCAGCAGTTACTCCGGACAGAACTACGAGCAGTACTTC
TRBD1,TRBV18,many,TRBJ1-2,CASSSSGEGGDGYTF,TGTGCCAGCTCGTCGTCTGGGGAAGGGGGCGATGGCTACACCTTC
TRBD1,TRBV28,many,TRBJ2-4,CASSPTGDIHIQYF,TGTGCCAGCAGCCCTACAGGGGATATCCACATTCAGTACTTC
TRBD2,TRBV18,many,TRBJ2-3,CASSPTSGYTDTQYF,TGTGCCAGCTCACCGACTAGCGGGTACACAGATACGCAGTATTTT
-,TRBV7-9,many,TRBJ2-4,CASSKLGTGWAKNIQYF,TGTGCCAGCAGCAAATTAGGGACGGGTTGGGCCAAAAACATTCAGTACTTC
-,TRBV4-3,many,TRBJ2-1,CASSQEGRGEQFF,TGCGCCAGCAGCCAAGAGGGAAGGGGGGAGCAGTTCTTC
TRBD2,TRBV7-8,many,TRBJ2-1,CASSPPGLAVNNEQFF,TGTGCCAGCAGCCCACCGGGACTAGCGGTTAACAATGAGCAGTTCTTC
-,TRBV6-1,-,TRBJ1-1,CASKISRGTEAFF,TGTGCCAGCAAAATTAGCCGGGGGACTGAAGCTTTCTTT
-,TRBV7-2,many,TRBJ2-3,CASSLSGRSNTDTQYF,TGTGCCAGCAGCTTAAGCGGCCGAAGCAACACAGATACGCAGTATTTT
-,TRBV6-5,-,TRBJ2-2,CASSYEGTAGELFF,TGTGCCAGCAGTTACGAAGGGACGGCCGGGGAGCTGTTTTTT
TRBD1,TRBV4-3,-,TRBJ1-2,CASSQDRFGYGYTF,TGCGCCAGCAGCCAGGACAGGTTCGGCTATGGCTACACCTTC
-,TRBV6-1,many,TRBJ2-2,CASRQGRTGELFF,TGTGCCAGCAGGCAGGGACGGACCGGGGAGCTGTTTTTT
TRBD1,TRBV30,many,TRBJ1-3,CAWSVRRDSRNTIYF,TGTGCCTGGAGTGTACGACGGGACAGCCGAAACACCATATATTTT
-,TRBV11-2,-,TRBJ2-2,CASSRTTNTGELFF,TGTGCCAGCAGCCGGACAACGAACACCGGGGAGCTGTTTTTT
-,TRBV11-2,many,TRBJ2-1,CASSLLPFDSPSYNEQFF,TGTGCCAGCAGCTTACTCCCTTTCGACAGTCCCTCCTACAATGAGCAGTTCTTC
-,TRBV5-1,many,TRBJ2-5,CASSLGAARETQYF,TGCGCCAGCAGCTTGGGGGCTGCGAGGGAGACCCAGTACTTC
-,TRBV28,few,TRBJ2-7,CATDRTDSYEQYF,TGTGCCACCGATCGGACGGACTCCTACGAGCAGTACTTC
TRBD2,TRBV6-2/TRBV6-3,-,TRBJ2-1,CASGELAGAHNEQFF,TGTGCCAGCGGTGAGCTAGCGGGGGCCCATAATGAGCAGTTCTTC
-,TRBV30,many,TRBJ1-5,CAWSVLAGAHNQPQHF,TGTGCCTGGAGTGTACTGGCAGGGGCCCACAATCAGCCCCAGCATTTT
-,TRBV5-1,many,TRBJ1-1,CASSWTAGVTEAFF,TGCGCCAGCAGCTGGACAGCGGGGGTAACTGAAGCTTTCTTT
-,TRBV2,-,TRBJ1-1,CASNLGVNTEAFF,TGTGCCAGCAACCTAGGGGTGAACACTGAAGCTTTCTTT
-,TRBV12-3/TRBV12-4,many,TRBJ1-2,CASSLRTAYGYTF,TGTGCCAGCAGTTTACGCACAGCCTATGGCTACACCTTC
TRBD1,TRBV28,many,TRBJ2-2,CASSLATGGTGELFF,TGTGCCAGCAGTTTGGCGACAGGGGGCACCGGGGAGCTGTTTTTT
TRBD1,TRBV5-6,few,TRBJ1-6,CASSWEGAENSPLHF,TGTGCCAGCAGTTGGGAGGGGGCAGAAAATTCACCCCTCCACTTT
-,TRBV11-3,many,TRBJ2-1,CASSSLRQPGHPNEQFF,TGTGCCAGCAGCTCATTACGGCAGCCGGGACACCCCAATGAGCAGTTCTTC
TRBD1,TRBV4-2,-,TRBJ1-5,CASSQGTGFDQPQHF,TGTGCCAGCAGCCAAGGGACAGGGTTCGATCAGCCCCAGCATTTT